This entry lists 5 T cell receptor beta chains sequenced from one sample in a study of cytomegalovirus exposure and HLA in healthy donors. A multiplex PCR was run with 60 Vbeta primers and 13 Jbeta primers. Here immunoSEQ multiplex PCR was the method, and the copy in TCRdb shows in-frame clones only, minus some. The sample comprises about 140,000 clones, approximately 80% of which are singletons, and approximately 1.3% rests with the top ten. The sample consisted of PBMCs. These receptors came from a male donor in good health and CMV-seropositive.

V is TRBV15 and J is TRBJ2-1; D is unclear. The germline V gene encodes CDR1 LNHNV and CDR2 YYDKDF (reference sequence). CDR3 size: 18 residues. The V end lost 0 bases, the J end lost 0 bases, and 15 bases lay between the germline ends. The CDR3 here is CATSRDYDGGISYNEQFF. The CDR3 region has the DNA TGTGCCACCAGCAGAGATTATGATGGCGGAATCTCCTACAATGAGCAGTTCTTC.

This chain joins TRBV10-2 and TRBJ2-1; 11 nucleotides agree with TRBD2. V was pared by 4 bases and J by 7 bases, with 12 bases of the junction left unmatched. CDR3 size: 17 residues. Per germline, CDR1 WSHSY and CDR2 SAAADI. The chain's CDR3 is CASSGNSGGATGNEQFF. The DNA for the CDR3 is TGCGCCAGCAGTGGTAATAGCGGGGGGGCCACGGGTAATGAGCAGTTCTTC.

The chain uses TRBV7-3 and TRBJ2-1; 10 positions agree with TRBD1. Germline lookup yields CDR1 SGHTA and CDR2 FQGTGA. The CDR3 consists of 16 residues. Trimming removed 2 bases from V and 5 bases from J; junction bases left unmatched: 6. The CDR3 bases are TGTGCCAGCAGCTTAGAGACAGGGGGCGGCCACAATGAGCAGTTCTTC. This sequence encodes CASSLETGGGHNEQFF.

The chain employs TRBV10-3 and TRBJ2-3; D remains ambiguous. CDR1 and CDR2 (germline): ENHRY, SYGVKD. Trimming pared 7 bases from V and 2 bases from J, leaving 13 bases between. CDR3 length: 14 amino acids. The CDR3: CAIKVGPNTDTQYF. CDR3 DNA sequence: TGTGCCATCAAGGTGGGCCCGAACACAGATACGCAGTATTTT.

The genes are TRBV28 and TRBJ2-4, with D possibly matching TRBD1 (6 bases). The V and J ends lost 3 bases and 0 bases respectively, with 18 bases between them. Per germline, CDR1 MDHEN and CDR2 SYDVKM. The CDR3 runs to 18 residues. The CDR3 DNA reads as TGTGCCAGCAGTTTGGTAGGACAGTTGGGGTTAGCCAAAAACATTCAGTACTTC. Translation gives CASSLVGQLGLAKNIQYF.